The 10 T cell receptor beta chains listed next were all sequenced from one sample in a study of control samples from healthy donors and cancer patients. Sequencing was performed with immunoSEQ multiplex PCR; in TCRdb, only in-frame clones are kept and a portion is missing. The profile shows approximately 150,000 clones, more than 90% of them singletons. Sequencing was done on a sample of blood. The source of these receptors is a woman aged 40 to 55 in good health.

This clone has only one observation. This chain connects TRBV19 to TRBJ2-3; 9 positions match TRBD1. The CDR3 is 16 amino acids. The J segment lost 2 bases and the V segment lost 5 bases, leaving 8 bases of the junction unmatched. Looked up from germline, CDR1 is LNHDA and CDR2 is SQIVND (reference sequence). As DNA, the CDR3 is TGTGCCAGTAGTTCCCCGGGGGACAGGGCCACAGATACGCAGTATTTT. This translates into CASSSPGDRATDTQYF.

The rearrangement links TRBV2 to TRBJ2-1; a possible D gene is TRBD2 (7 bases). The CDR3 has 12 amino acids. Germline loops: CDR1 SNHLY, CDR2 FYNNEI. V was shortened by 6 bases and J by 9 bases, with 12 bases between the two germline ends. CDR3 nucleotide sequence: TGTGCCAGCAGGGGGGGGCACAGTGAGCAGTTCTTC. This translates into CASRGGHSEQFF.

The chain links TRBV5-1 to TRBJ2-7, with D unresolved. Per germline, CDR1 SGHRS and CDR2 YFSETQ. Trimming left V 2 bases short and J 5 bases short, with 17 bases between. This CDR3 comprises 15 residues. The CDR3 nucleotides read TGCGCCAGCAGCTTCCTAGGGCAAGGGTTGAACGAGCAGTACTTC. The encoded protein is CASSFLGQGLNEQYF. The variable domain in full, completed from reference TRBV5-1 and TRBJ2-7, reads KAGVTQTPRYLIKTRGQQVTLSCSPISGHRSVSWYQQTPGQGLQFLFEYFSETQRNKGNFPGRFSGRQFSNSRSEMNVSTLELGDSALYLCASSFLGQGLNEQYFGPGTRLTVT.

V gene TRBV5-1 combines with J gene TRBJ2-7, with 9 positions matching TRBD1. The germline CDR1 and CDR2 sequences are SGHRS and YFSETQ. Unmatched junction bases numbered 7, after V lost 4 bases and J lost 2 bases. The CDR3 is made up of 15 amino acids. The DNA for the CDR3 is TGCGCCAGCAGCGCGGGGACAGGGAACACCTACGAGCAGTACTTC. It codes for CASSAGTGNTYEQYF.

V and J are TRBV10-2 and TRBJ2-7; TRBD1 agrees at 9 bases. V trimming: 4 bases; J trimming: 4 bases; junction bases outside the gene matches: 17. In germline, CDR1 is WSHSY, CDR2 SAAADI. This CDR3 spans 18 amino acids. The DNA of the CDR3 is TGCGCCAGCAGTGCGCCTCAAGACAGACAGGGGGATGTATACGAGCAGTACTTC. Encoded protein: CASSAPQDRQGDVYEQYF.

V gene TRBV29-1 combines with J gene TRBJ2-2; tentative D call: TRBD1 (6 bases). Germline V gene sequence: CDR1 SQVTM, CDR2 ANQGSEA. The germline V and J ends were trimmed by 6 bases and 0 bases, with 8 bases remaining between them. The CDR3 contains 13 residues. In DNA form, the CDR3 reads TGCAGCGTAACAGGGACGAACACCGGGGAGCTGTTTTTT. It yields the protein CSVTGTNTGELFF.

This CDR3 reads CASSFNAETQYF. The CDR3 DNA reads as TGCGCCAGCAGCTTTAATGCTGAGACCCAGTACTTC. This sequence joins TRBV5-1 and TRBJ2-5, with D unresolved. CDR3 length: 12 residues. Trimming shortened V by 2 bases and J by 5 bases, and 7 bases separated the two germline ends. Germline V gives CDR1 SGHRS, CDR2 YFSETQ.

The J gene is TRBJ2-7, the V gene TRBV4-2, with TRBD2 matching over 10 bases. There are 16 residues in the CDR3. CDR1 is LGHNA, CDR2 YNFKEQ, per germline. Trimming cost V 0 bases and J 0 bases; bases outside gene matches: 2. For the CDR3, the DNA is TGTGCCAGCAGCCAAGATCTAGCGGGGGCCTCCTACGAGCAGTACTTC. It yields the protein CASSQDLAGASYEQYF.

The chain couples TRBV27 to TRBJ1-2; 9 bases fit TRBD1. The CDR3 totals 13 residues. V was clipped by 6 bases and J by 5 bases; unmatched bases: 4. CDR1 is MNHEY, CDR2 SMNVEV, per germline (reference sequence). Here the CDR3 reads CASRPGTGYGYTF. DNA for the CDR3: TGTGCCAGCAGACCAGGGACAGGGTATGGCTACACCTTC.

The CDR3 DNA is TGTGCCAGCAGCTTTGGAACAGGTGGTCCTAGCAATCAGCCCCAGCATTTT. It translates to CASSFGTGGPSNQPQHF. The chain is built from TRBV7-2 and TRBJ1-5, with a tentative D call TRBD1 (5 bases). V was shortened by 3 bases and J by 0 bases, with 15 bases between the two germline ends. The CDR3 has 17 amino acids. Germline V gene lookup returns CDR1 SGHTA and CDR2 FQGNSA. The full variable domain, rest sourced from reference TRBV7-2 and TRBJ1-5, is GAGVSQSPSNKVTEKGKDVELRCDPISGHTALYWYRQSLGQGLEFLIYFQGNSAPDKSGLPSDRFSAERTGGSVSTLTIQRTQQEDSAVYLCASSFGTGGPSNQPQHFGDGTRLSIL.